This TCR beta chain was profiled in a study of blood T cell repertoires in COVID-19. Clones were read by immunoSEQ multiplex PCR, and TCRdb kept only the in-frame ones, dropping some. The sample holds under 150,000 clones, more than 65% seen once. The germline CDR1 and CDR2 sequences are LNHDA and SQIVND (reference sequence). The CDR3 extends over 15 amino acids. V lost 5 bases, J lost 4 bases, and 15 bases lay in between. This sequence originates from a human donor in a cohort sampled during active COVID-19. V and J are TRBV19 and TRBJ2-1; D not certain. Sequenced input: peripheral blood. The CDR3 DNA sequence: TGTGCCAGTAGTTTTAGGCACAGAACATACAATGAGCAGTTCTTC. The encoded protein is CASSFRHRTYNEQFF. The full variable domain, completed using reference TRBV19 and TRBJ2-1, is DGGITQSPKYLFRKEGQNVTLSCEQNLNHDAMYWYRQDPGQGLRLIYYSQIVNDFQKGDIAEGYSVSREKKESFPLTVTSAQKNPTAFYLCASSFRHRTYNEQFFGPGTRLTVL.